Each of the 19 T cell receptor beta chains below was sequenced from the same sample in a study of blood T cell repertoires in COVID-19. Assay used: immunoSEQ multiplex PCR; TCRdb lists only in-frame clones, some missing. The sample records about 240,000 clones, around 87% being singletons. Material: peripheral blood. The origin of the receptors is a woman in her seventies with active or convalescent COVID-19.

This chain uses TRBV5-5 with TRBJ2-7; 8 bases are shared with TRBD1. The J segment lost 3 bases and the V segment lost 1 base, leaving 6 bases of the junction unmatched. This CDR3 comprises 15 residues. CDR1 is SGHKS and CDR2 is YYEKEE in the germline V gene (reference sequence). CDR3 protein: CASSLTGQGLYEQYF. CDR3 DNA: TGTGCCAGCAGCTTGACCGGACAGGGCCTCTACGAGCAGTACTTC.

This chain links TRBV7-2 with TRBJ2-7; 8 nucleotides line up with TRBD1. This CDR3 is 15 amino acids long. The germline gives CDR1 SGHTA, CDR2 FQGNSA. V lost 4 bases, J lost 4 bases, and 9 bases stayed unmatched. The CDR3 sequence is CASSYVGQGIYEQYF. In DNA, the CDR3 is TGTGCCAGCAGCTATGTTGGACAGGGAATTTACGAGCAGTACTTC.

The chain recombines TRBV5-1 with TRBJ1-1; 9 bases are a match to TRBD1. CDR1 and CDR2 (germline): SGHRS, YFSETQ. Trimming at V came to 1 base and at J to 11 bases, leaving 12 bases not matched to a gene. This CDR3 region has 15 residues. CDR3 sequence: CASSLSTGGELAAFF. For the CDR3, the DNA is TGCGCCAGCAGCTTGTCTACAGGGGGCGAGTTGGCTGCTTTCTTT. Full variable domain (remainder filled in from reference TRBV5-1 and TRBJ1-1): KAGVTQTPRYLIKTRGQQVTLSCSPISGHRSVSWYQQTPGQGLQFLFEYFSETQRNKGNFPGRFSGRQFSNSRSEMNVSTLELGDSALYLCASSLSTGGELAAFFGQGTRLTVV.

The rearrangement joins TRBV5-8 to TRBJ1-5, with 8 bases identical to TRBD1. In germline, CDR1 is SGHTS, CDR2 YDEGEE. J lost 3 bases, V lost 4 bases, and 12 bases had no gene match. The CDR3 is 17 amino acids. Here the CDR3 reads CASSVTWTGRFNQPQHF. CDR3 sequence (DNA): TGTGCCAGCAGCGTGACCTGGACAGGGAGGTTCAATCAGCCCCAGCATTTT.

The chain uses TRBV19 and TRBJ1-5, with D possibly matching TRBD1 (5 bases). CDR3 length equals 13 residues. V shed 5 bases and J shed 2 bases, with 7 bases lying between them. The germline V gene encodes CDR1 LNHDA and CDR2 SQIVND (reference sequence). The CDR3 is CASSAGGNQPQHF. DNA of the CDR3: TGTGCCAGTAGTGCGGGGGGCAATCAGCCCCAGCATTTT.

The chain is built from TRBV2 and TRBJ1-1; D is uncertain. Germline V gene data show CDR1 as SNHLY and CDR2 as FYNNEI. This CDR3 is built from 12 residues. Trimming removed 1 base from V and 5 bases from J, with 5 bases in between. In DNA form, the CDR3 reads TGTGCCAGCAGTGAAGGTGTAACTGAAGCTTTCTTT. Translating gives CASSEGVTEAFF. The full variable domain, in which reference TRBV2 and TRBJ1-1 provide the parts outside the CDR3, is EPEVTQTPSHQVTQMGQEVILRCVPISNHLYFYWYRQILGQKVEFLVSFYNNEISEKSEIFDDQFSVERPDGSNFTLKIRSTKLEDSAMYFCASSEGVTEAFFGQGTRLTVV.

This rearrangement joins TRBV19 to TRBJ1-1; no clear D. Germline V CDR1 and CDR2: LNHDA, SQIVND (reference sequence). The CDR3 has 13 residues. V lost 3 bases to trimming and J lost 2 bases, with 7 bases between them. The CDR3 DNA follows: TGTGCCAGTAGTATTACACGAAACACTGAAGCTTTCTTT. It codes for CASSITRNTEAFF.

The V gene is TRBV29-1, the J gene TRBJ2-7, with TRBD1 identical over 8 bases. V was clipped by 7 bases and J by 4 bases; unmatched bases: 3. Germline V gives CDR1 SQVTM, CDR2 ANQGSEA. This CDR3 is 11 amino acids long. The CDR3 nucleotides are TGCAGCGCACACAGGGGGTACGAGCAGTACTTC. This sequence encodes CSAHRGYEQYF.

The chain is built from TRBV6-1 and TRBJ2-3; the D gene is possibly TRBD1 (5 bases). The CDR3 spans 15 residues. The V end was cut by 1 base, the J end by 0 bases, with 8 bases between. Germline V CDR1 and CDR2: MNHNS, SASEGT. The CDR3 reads CASSEEGLSTDTQYF. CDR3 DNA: TGTGCCAGCAGTGAAGAGGGGTTGAGCACAGATACGCAGTATTTT.

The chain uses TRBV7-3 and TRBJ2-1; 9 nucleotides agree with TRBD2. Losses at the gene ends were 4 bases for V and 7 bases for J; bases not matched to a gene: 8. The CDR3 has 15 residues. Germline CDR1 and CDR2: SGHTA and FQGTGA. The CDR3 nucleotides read TGTGCCAGCAGCTCGTCTAGCGGGGCGAGGAATGAGCAGTTCTTC. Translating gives CASSSSSGARNEQFF.

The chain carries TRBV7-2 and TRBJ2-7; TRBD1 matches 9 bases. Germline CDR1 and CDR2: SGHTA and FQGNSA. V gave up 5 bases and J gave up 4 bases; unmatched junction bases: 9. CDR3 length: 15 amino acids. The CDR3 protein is CASSISQGARYEQYF. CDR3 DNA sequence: TGTGCCAGCAGCATATCACAGGGGGCTCGGTACGAGCAGTACTTC. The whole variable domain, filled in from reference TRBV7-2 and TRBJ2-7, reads GAGVSQSPSNKVTEKGKDVELRCDPISGHTALYWYRQSLGQGLEFLIYFQGNSAPDKSGLPSDRFSAERTGGSVSTLTIQRTQQEDSAVYLCASSISQGARYEQYFGPGTRLTVT.

CDR3 protein: CSAKRDTQYF. The CDR3 DNA reads as TGCAGTGCTAAGAGAGATACGCAGTATTTT. The V gene is TRBV20-1, the J gene TRBJ2-3, with no clear D. The CDR3 spans 10 residues. The germline V gene has CDR1 DFQATT and CDR2 SNEGSKA (reference sequence). Trimming left V 4 bases short and J 5 bases short, with 4 bases between.

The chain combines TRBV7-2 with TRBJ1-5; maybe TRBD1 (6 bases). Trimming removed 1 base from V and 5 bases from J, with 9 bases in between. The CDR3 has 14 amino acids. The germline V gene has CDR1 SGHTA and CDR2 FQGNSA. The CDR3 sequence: CASSLVGGDQPQHF. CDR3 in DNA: TGTGCCAGCAGCTTAGTAGGGGGTGATCAGCCCCAGCATTTT.

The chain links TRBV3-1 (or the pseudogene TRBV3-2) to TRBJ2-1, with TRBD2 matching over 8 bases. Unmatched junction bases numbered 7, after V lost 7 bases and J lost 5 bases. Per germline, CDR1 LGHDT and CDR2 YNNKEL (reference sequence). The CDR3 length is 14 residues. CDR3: CASIRGGRDNEQFF. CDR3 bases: TGTGCCAGCATCCGGGGGGGCCGGGACAATGAGCAGTTCTTC.

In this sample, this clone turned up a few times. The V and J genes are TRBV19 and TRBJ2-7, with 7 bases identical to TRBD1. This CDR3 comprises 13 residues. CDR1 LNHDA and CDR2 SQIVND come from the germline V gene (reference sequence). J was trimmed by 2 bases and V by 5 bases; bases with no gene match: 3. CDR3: CASSATGTYEQYF. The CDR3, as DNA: TGTGCCAGTAGTGCGACAGGGACCTACGAGCAGTACTTC.

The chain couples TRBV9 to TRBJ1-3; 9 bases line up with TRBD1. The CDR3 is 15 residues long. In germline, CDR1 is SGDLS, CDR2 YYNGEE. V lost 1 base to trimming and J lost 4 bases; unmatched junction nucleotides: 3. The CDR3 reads CASSVSGQGGNTIYF. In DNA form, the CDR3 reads TGTGCCAGCAGCGTATCGGGACAGGGAGGAAACACCATATATTTT.

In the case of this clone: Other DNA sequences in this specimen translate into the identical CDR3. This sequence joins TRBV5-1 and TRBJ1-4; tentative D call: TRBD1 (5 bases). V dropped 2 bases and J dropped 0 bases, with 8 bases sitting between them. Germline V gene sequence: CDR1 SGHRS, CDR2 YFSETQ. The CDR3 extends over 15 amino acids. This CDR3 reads CASSLGRATNEKLFF. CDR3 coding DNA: TGCGCCAGCAGCTTAGGCAGGGCAACTAATGAAAAACTGTTTTTT.

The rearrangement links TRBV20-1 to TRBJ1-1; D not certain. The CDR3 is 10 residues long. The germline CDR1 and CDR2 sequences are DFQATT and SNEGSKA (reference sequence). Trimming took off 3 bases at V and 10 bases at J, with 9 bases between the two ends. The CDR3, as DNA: TGCAGTGCTAGTCGGCAGCGAGCTTTCTTT. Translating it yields CSASRQRAFF.

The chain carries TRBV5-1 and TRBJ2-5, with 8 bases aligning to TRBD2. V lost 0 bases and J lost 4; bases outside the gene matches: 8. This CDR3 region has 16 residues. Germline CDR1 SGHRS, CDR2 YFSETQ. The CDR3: CASSLAGGPARETQYF. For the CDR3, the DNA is TGCGCCAGCAGCTTGGCGGGGGGGCCGGCGAGAGAGACCCAGTACTTC.